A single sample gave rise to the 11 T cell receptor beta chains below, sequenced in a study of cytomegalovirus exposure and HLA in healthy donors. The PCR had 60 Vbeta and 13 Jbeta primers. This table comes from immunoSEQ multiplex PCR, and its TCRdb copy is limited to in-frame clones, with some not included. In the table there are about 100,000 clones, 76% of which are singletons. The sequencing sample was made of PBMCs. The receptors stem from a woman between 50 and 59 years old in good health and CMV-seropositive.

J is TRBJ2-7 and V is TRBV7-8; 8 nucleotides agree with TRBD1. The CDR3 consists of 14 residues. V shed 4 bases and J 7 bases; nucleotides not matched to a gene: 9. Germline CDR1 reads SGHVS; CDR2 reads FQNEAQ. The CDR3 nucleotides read TGTGCCAGCAGCTCCGTCGGACAGGGAAATGAGCAGTACTTC. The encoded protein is CASSSVGQGNEQYF.

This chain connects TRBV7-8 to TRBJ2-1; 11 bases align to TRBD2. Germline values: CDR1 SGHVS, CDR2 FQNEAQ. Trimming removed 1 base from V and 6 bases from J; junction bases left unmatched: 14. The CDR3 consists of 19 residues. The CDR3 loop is CASSLVRPLAGGPFNEQFF. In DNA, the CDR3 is TGTGCCAGCAGCTTAGTACGCCCGCTAGCGGGGGGCCCGTTCAATGAGCAGTTCTTC.

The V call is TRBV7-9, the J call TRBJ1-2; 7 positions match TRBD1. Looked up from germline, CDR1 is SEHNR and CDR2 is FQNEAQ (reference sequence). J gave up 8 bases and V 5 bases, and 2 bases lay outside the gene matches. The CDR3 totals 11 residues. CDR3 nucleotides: TGTGCCAGCAGCATAGGGGGCGGCTACACCTTC. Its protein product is CASSIGGGYTF.

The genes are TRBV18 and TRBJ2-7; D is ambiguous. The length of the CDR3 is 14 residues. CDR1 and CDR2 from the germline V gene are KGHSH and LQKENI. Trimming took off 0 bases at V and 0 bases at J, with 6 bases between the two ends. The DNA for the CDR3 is TGTGCCAGCTCACCACCGTCAAACTCCTACGAGCAGTACTTC. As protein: CASSPPSNSYEQYF.

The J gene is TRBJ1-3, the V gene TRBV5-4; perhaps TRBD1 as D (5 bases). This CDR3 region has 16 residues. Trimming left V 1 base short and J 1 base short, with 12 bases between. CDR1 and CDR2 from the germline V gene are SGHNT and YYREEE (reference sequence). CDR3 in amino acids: CASSLQGLGSGNTIYF. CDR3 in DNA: TGTGCCAGCAGCTTGCAGGGTTTGGGGTCTGGAAACACCATATATTTT.

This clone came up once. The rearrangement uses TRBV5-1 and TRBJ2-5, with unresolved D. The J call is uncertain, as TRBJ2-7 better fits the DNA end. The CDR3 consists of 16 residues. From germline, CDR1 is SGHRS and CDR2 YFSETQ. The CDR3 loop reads CASSFTFEPSHYEQYF. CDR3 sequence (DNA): TGCGCCAGCAGCTTTACATTCGAACCCTCTCACTACGAGCAGTACTTC.

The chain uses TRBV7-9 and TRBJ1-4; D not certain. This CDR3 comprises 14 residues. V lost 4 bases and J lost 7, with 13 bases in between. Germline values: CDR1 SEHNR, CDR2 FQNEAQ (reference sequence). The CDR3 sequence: CASSSSSGGEKLFF. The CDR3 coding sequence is TGTGCCAGCAGCTCCTCCTCGGGTGGTGAAAAACTGTTTTTT. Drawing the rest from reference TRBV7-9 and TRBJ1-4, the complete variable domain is DTGVSQNPRHKITKRGQNVTFRCDPISEHNRLYWYRQTLGQGPEFLTYFQNEAQLEKSRLLSDRFSAERPKGSFSTLEIQRTEQGDSAMYLCASSSSSGGEKLFFGSGTQLSVL.

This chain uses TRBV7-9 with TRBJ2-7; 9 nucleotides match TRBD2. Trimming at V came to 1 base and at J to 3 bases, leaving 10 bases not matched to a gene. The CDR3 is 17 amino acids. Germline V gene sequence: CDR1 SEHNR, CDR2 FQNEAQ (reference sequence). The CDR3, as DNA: TGTGCCAGCAGCTTAGATGGGCTAGCGGGACCTTACTACGAGCAGTACTTC. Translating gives CASSLDGLAGPYYEQYF.

The CDR3 sequence: CASTARPEARTYGYTF. The CDR3 region has the DNA TGTGCCAGTACCGCCCGGCCGGAGGCACGGACGTATGGCTACACCTTC. This rearrangement joins TRBV19 to TRBJ1-2; D not certain. The germline gives CDR1 LNHDA, CDR2 SQIVND (reference sequence). The CDR3 length is 16 residues. Trimming removed 7 bases at V and 5 bases at J, with 23 bases between.

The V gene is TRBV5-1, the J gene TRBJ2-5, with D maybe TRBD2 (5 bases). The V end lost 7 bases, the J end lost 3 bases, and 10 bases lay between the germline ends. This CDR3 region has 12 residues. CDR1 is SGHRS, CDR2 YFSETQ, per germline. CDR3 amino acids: CASSTGKETQYF. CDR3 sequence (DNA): TGCGCCAGCTCGACGGGGAAAGAGACCCAGTACTTC. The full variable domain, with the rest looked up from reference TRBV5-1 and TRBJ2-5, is KAGVTQTPRYLIKTRGQQVTLSCSPISGHRSVSWYQQTPGQGLQFLFEYFSETQRNKGNFPGRFSGRQFSNSRSEMNVSTLELGDSALYLCASSTGKETQYFGPGTRLLVL.

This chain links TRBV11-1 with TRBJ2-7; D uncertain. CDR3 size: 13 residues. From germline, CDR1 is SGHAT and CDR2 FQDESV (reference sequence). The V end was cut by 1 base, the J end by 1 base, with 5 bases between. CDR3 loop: CASSLDSSYEQYF. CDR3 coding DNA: TGTGCCAGCAGCTTAGACAGTTCCTACGAGCAGTACTTC.